This T cell receptor beta chain appears in the sequencing data of a study of graft-versus-host responses after intestinal transplantation. Germline V gene sequence: CDR1 SGHNT, CDR2 YYREEE (reference sequence). The CDR3 is 15 residues long. V was cut by 0 bases and J by 2 bases, with 11 bases left in between. About this clone itself: The antigen is not known.

Assay: immunoSEQ multiplex PCR; the TCRdb copy retains only in-frame clones and omits some. The sample holds some 36,000 clones, approximately 94% seen once. Study findings and constraints: An association linked early post-transplant HvG declines with peak circulating GvH clone levels.

The chain joins TRBV5-4 to TRBJ2-5; D perhaps matches TRBD1 (5 bases). The clonotype originates from a human donor who was the organ donor for an intestinal transplant. The sequencing used unstimulated CD4+ T cells sorted from spleen or lymph node cells, collected before transplant. The DNA for the CDR3 is TGTGCCAGCAGCTTGGGGGTCAGGGCTCAAGAGACCCAGTACTTC. Translation gives CASSLGVRAQETQYF. The whole variable domain, remainder taken from reference TRBV5-4 and TRBJ2-5, is ETGVTQSPTHLIKTRGQQVTLRCSSQSGHNTVSWYQQALGQGPQFIFQYYREEENGRGNFPPRFSGLQFPNYSSELNVNALELDDSALYLCASSLGVRAQETQYFGPGTRLLVL.